This T cell receptor (beta chain) was profiled in a study of Ad26.COV2.S vaccination and SARS-CoV-2 variants. The ends lost 3 bases at V and 0 bases at J; junction bases unmatched: 14. The CDR3 is made up of 21 amino acids. Per germline, CDR1 LNHDA and CDR2 SQIVND (reference sequence). Using immunoSEQ multiplex PCR, the repertoire was profiled, and TCRdb retains in-frame clones only, with some absent. The data hold around 350,000 clones, with 92% observed a single time. Concerning this clone: Its antigen is currently unknown.

Broader study findings: It was vaccine recipients, not placebo recipients, who had the higher spike-specific TCR breadth. Responses of T cells in total may have been underestimated by the TCR breadth and depth analyses. Substantial breadth was reported for post-vaccination spike-specific CD8+ and CD4+ T cells.

This clonotype was obtained from a human donor who had recovered from COVID-19. The sample here was peripheral blood, taken after recovery from COVID-19. V usage is TRBV19 and J usage is TRBJ2-6, with 10 bases identical to TRBD1. The CDR3 bases are TGTGCCAGTAGTATCCGAGGGCTGACAGGGGGCTATGGCTCTGGGGCCAACGTCCTGACTTTC. Amino acids: CASSIRGLTGGYGSGANVLTF.